These T cell receptor beta chains were read from a single sample in a study of T cells expressing NK-cell markers. TCRdb derives one entry per CDR3 protein from the 5' RACE reads, leaving out DNA. The sample's table shows over 250,000 distinct CDR3 sequences. Sequencing input: blood T cells: a sorted CD56 or NKG2C T cell subset, CD4+ or CD8+ T cells, or bulk PBMC T cells (not recorded which). These receptors came from a woman between 18 and 75 years old in good health. Each CDR3 is given with its conserved first and last residue.

j_call | v_call | cdr3_aa
TRBJ2-2 | TRBV27 | CASTPPGTGELFF
TRBJ1-3 | TRBV5-1 | CASSSGGPGNTIYF
TRBJ2-1 | TRBV4-3 | CASSQEGAEVYNEQFF
TRBJ2-2 | TRBV6-2/TRBV6-3 | CASSPGTVSTNTGELFF
TRBJ1-3 | TRBV4-3 | CASSQDTTDSGNTIYF
TRBJ2-4 | TRBV29-1 | CSVETGDHTKNIQYF
TRBJ2-2 | TRBV7-9 | CASSFYRNTGELFF
TRBJ2-5 | TRBV21-1 | CASSNLLGGETQYF
TRBJ2-6 | TRBV9 | CASSPRTGGYSGANVLTF
TRBJ2-3 | TRBV7-3 | CASSPPGLAADTQYF
TRBJ1-1 | TRBV7-2 | CASSPSEGSYTEAFF
TRBJ1-2 | TRBV3-1 | CASSAPGGELGYTF
TRBJ2-7 | TRBV18 | CASSPGLTSYEQYF
TRBJ1-2 | TRBV5-1 | CASSPEGFNYGYTF
TRBJ2-1 | TRBV7-3 | CASSLGQGGSNEQFF
TRBJ2-1 | TRBV5-1 | CASMSGSNNEQFF
TRBJ1-5 | TRBV18 | CASSPSRDINQPQHF
TRBJ2-7 | TRBV20-1 | CSARDGRASGGFYEQYF
TRBJ2-3 | TRBV7-2 | CASSLGAGGTDTQYF
TRBJ2-1 | TRBV20-1 | CSVGGKLAGGDEQFF
TRBJ2-1 | TRBV20-1 | CSARISYNEQFF
TRBJ1-3 | TRBV7-3 | CASSRQAGNTIYF
TRBJ2-7 | TRBV10-3 | CAIRDRGYEQYF
TRBJ1-5 | TRBV4-3 | CASSQSPGRNQPQHF
TRBJ2-1 | TRBV9 | CASSAQGQSSYNEQFF
TRBJ2-1 | TRBV6-2/TRBV6-3 | CASGNELGNEQFF
TRBJ2-3 | TRBV3-1 | CASSQRRTNTDTQYF
TRBJ2-2 | TRBV11-2 | CASSRRTPIAGELFF
TRBJ2-7 | TRBV11-2 | CASSFVADRGYEQYF
TRBJ2-6 | TRBV4-3 | CASSQDWDGVYVLTF
TRBJ2-7 | TRBV12-3/TRBV12-4 | CASSAADQGDEQYF
TRBJ2-3 | TRBV27 | CASSFGQGYFDTQYF
TRBJ2-3 | TRBV5-5 | CASSLTGQKPDTQYF
TRBJ1-5 | TRBV29-1 | CSVIQGWNQPQHF
TRBJ1-3 | TRBV5-1 | CASSTATGRGGPLSGNTIYF
TRBJ2-1 | TRBV20-1 | CSASGRVIYNEQFF
TRBJ2-5 | TRBV10-3 | CATAGGLKETQYF
TRBJ2-7 | TRBV6-1 | CASRGTGVREQYF
TRBJ1-2 | TRBV20-1 | CSARDARNYGYTF
TRBJ1-1 | TRBV20-1 | CSAPGQFTEAFF
TRBJ1-6 | TRBV10-3 | CAISEHLQGSPLHF
TRBJ2-7 | TRBV3-1 | CASSSYSPGRVQYF
TRBJ2-6 | TRBV21-1 | CARRNWGNGANVLTF
TRBJ2-5 | TRBV15 | CATSRTLGETQYF
TRBJ2-1 | TRBV5-1 | CASSFSLVREQFF
TRBJ2-1 | TRBV12-3/TRBV12-4 | CASSALAGANEQFF
TRBJ2-3 | TRBV12-3/TRBV12-4 | CASSLGDRGRHGRDTQYF
TRBJ2-4 | TRBV19 | CASSINPQVRAKNIQYF
TRBJ1-1 | TRBV6-5 | CASCTATEAFF
TRBJ2-2 | TRBV12-3/TRBV12-4 | CVSRPLATGNTGELFF
TRBJ2-1 | TRBV5-1 | CASSRPGGNNEQFF
TRBJ1-6 | TRBV20-1 | CSARVGDSYNSPLHF
TRBJ2-5 | TRBV11-2 | CASSHGTIQETQYF